A single sample gave rise to the 5 T cell receptor beta chains below, sequenced in a study of blood T cell repertoires in COVID-19. The method was immunoSEQ multiplex PCR; TCRdb's version includes in-frame clones alone and lacks a portion of them. The data hold approximately 140,000 clones, with roughly 90% observed a single time. Sequenced material: peripheral blood. These receptors all stem from a man between 65 and 79 years old with active COVID-19.

This chain connects TRBV7-2 to TRBJ1-1, with 8 bases aligning to TRBD1. Germline V gene lookup returns CDR1 SGHTA and CDR2 FQGNSA. The CDR3 has 13 residues. V shed 3 bases, J shed 5 bases, and the junction held 2 bases outside the gene matches. CDR3 sequence reads: CASSFRQGTEAFF. The CDR3 DNA is TGTGCCAGCAGCTTCCGACAGGGGACTGAAGCTTTCTTT.

DNA for the CDR3: TGTGCCAGCAGCCATCCGAACGGCCGGGGGAGAGGGCAGCCCCAGCATTTT. Encoded protein: CASSHPNGRGRGQPQHF. This chain joins TRBV16 and TRBJ1-5, with D perhaps matching TRBD1 (5 bases). In germline, CDR1 is KGHSY, CDR2 FQNENV. The CDR3 totals 17 residues. V was trimmed by 3 bases and J by 7 bases, leaving 22 bases between them.

Only one count was recorded for this clone. The chain combines TRBV24-1 with TRBJ1-1; possible D gene TRBD1, 5 bases. The CDR3 spans 13 residues. V was pared by 7 bases and J by 0 bases, with 8 bases between. Looked up from germline, CDR1 is KGHDR and CDR2 is SFDVKD. CDR3 coding DNA: TGTGCCACCAGGGCCAGGGTGAACACTGAAGCTTTCTTT. This codes for CATRARVNTEAFF.

This chain uses TRBV7-2 with TRBJ1-6; D is undetermined. Germline CDR1 SGHTA, CDR2 FQGNSA. This CDR3 region has 16 residues. V dropped 5 bases and J dropped 6 bases, with 17 bases sitting between them. This CDR3 is CASSVFGSQFNSPLHF. CDR3 nucleotides: TGTGCCAGCAGCGTGTTCGGGTCCCAATTTAATTCACCCCTCCACTTT.

This chain connects TRBV28 to TRBJ1-4; TRBD1 matches at 11 bases. This CDR3 is 15 amino acids long. V trimming: 7 bases; J trimming: 8 bases; junction bases outside the gene matches: 9. The V gene's germline CDR1 is MDHEN and CDR2 SYDVKM. The CDR3 DNA follows: TGTGCCAGCACTCATTCGGGACAGGGGGGGGAAAAACTGTTTTTT. Its translation: CASTHSGQGGEKLFF.